The source of this T cell receptor beta chain is a study of blood T cell repertoires in COVID-19. This CDR3 comprises 12 residues. The V end was cut by 3 bases, the J end by 4 bases, with 3 bases between. Germline V CDR1 and CDR2: KGHSH, LQKENI. Produced via immunoSEQ multiplex PCR; TCRdb's table is partial and in-frame only. This sample has 95,000 to 130,000 clones, with around 80% found just once. Sequencing was done on a sample of peripheral blood. The sequence was collected from a man aged 70-80 years with active or convalescent COVID-19. This chain uses TRBV18 with TRBJ1-4; D uncertain. In DNA, the CDR3 is TGTGCCAGCTCACCCTATAATGAAAAACTGTTTTTT. Amino acid sequence: CASSPYNEKLFF. The full variable domain, rest sourced from reference TRBV18 and TRBJ1-4, is NAGVMQNPRHLVRRRGQEARLRCSPMKGHSHVYWYRQLPEEGLKFMVYLQKENIIDESGMPKERFSAEFPKEGPSILRIQQVVRGDSAAYFCASSPYNEKLFFGSGTQLSVL.